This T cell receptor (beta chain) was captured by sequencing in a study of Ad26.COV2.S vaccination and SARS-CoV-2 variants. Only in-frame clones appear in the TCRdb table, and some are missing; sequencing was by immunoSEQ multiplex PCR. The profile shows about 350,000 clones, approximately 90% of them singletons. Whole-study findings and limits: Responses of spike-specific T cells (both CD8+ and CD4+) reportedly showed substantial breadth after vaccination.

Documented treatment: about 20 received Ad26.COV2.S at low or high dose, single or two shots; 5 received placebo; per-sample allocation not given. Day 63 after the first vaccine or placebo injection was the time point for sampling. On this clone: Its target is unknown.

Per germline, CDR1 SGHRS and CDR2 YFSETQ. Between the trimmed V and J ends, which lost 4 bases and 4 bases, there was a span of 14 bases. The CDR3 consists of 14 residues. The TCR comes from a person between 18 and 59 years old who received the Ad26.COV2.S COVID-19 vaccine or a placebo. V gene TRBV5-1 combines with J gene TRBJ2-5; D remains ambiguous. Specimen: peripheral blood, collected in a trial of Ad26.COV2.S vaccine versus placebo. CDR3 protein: CASSGFGPGETQYF. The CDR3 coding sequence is TGCGCCAGCAGCGGTTTCGGCCCCGGAGAGACCCAGTACTTC.